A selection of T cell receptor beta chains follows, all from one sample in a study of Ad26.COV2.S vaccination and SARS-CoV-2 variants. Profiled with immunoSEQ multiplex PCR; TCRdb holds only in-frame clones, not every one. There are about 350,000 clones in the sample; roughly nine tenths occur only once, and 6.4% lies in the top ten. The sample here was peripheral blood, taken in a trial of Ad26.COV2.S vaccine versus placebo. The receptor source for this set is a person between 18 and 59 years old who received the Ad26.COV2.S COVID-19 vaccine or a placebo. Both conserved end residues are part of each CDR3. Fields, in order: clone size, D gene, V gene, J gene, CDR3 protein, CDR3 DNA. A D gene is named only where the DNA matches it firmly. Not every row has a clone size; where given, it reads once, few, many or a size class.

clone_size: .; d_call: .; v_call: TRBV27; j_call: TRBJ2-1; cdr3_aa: CASSLGPGANNEQFF; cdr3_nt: TGTGCCAGCAGTTTAGGGCCGGGAGCTAACAATGAGCAGTTCTTC
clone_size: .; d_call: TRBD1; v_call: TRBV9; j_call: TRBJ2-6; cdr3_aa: CASSVARDRASGANVLTF; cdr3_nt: TGTGCCAGCAGCGTAGCAAGGGACAGGGCCTCTGGGGCCAACGTCCTGACTTTC
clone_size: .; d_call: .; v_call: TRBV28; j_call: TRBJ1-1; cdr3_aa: CASSLYPAGVMNTEAFF; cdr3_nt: TGTGCCAGCAGTTTATACCCCGCGGGAGTGATGAACACTGAAGCTTTCTTT
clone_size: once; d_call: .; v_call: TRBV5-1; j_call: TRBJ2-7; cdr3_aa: CASSFFSSVDSSYEQYF; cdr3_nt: TGCGCCAGCAGCTTTTTTTCCAGCGTTGATAGCTCCTACGAGCAGTACTTC
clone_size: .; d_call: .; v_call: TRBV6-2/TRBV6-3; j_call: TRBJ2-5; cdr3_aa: CASSPIPETQYF; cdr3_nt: TGTGCCAGCAGCCCTATTCCGGAGACCCAGTACTTC
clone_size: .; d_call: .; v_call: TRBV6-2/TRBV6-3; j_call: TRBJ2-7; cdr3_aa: CASSYSYSYEQYF; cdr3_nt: TGTGCCAGCAGTTACAGTTACTCCTACGAGCAGTACTTC
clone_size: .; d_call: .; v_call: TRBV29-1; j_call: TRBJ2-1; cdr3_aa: CSVEGESKFF; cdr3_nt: TGCAGCGTTGAGGGGGAATCTAAGTTCTTC
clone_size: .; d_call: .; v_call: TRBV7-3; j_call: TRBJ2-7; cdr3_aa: CASSLRMSYEQYF; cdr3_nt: TGTGCCAGCAGCTTACGTATGTCCTACGAGCAGTACTTC
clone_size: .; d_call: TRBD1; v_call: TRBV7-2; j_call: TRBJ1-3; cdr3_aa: CASSTGTARNSGNTIYF; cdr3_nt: TGTGCCAGCAGCACGGGGACAGCTAGGAACTCTGGAAACACCATATATTTT
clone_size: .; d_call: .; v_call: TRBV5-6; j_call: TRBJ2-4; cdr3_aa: CASSFGVGGRIQYF; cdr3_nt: TGTGCCAGCAGCTTTGGGGTAGGGGGACGCATTCAGTACTTC
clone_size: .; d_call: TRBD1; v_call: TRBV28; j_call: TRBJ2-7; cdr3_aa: CASKTPGQGYEQYF; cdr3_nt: TGTGCCAGCAAGACCCCGGGACAGGGCTACGAGCAGTACTTC
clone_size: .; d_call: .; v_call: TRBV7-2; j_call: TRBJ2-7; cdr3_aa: CASSLGGAVYEQYF; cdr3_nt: TGTGCCAGCAGCTTGGGGGGGGCTGTCTACGAGCAGTACTTC
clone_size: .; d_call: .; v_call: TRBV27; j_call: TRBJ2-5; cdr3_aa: CASSPIGPKETQYF; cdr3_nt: TGTGCCAGCAGTCCCATCGGACCGAAGGAGACCCAGTACTTC
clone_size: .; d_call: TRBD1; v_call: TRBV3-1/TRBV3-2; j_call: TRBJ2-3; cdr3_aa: CASSPDRGPSTDTQYF; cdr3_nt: TGTGCCAGCAGCCCGGACAGGGGGCCAAGCACAGATACGCAGTATTTT
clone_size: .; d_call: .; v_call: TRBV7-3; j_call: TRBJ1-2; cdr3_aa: CASSLNAQGYGYTF; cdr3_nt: TGTGCCAGCAGCTTAAATGCACAGGGCTATGGCTACACCTTC
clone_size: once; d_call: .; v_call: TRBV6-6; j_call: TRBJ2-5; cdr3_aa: CASSYPAQGGETQYF; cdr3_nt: TGTGCCAGCAGTTACCCGGCCCAGGGGGGGGAGACCCAGTACTTC
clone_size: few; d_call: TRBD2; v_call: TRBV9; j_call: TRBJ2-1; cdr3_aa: CASSVGLAGVNEQFF; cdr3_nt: TGTGCCAGCAGCGTAGGCCTAGCGGGAGTGAATGAGCAGTTCTTC
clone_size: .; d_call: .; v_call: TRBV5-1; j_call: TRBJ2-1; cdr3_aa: CASIFRDLRDNEQFF; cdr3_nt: TGCGCCAGCATTTTCCGGGATTTGCGAGACAATGAGCAGTTCTTC
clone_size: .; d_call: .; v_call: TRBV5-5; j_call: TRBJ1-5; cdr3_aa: CASSLSREGNQPQHF; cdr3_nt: TGTGCCAGCAGCTTGAGCAGGGAGGGCAATCAGCCCCAGCATTTT
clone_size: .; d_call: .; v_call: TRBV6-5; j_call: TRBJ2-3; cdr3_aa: CASRLGTAGDTQYF; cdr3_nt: TGTGCCAGCAGACTGGGGACTGCCGGAGATACGCAGTATTTT
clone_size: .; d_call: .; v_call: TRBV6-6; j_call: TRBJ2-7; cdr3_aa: CASSYPPTGLPEQYF; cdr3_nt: TGTGCCAGCAGTTACCCCCCTACAGGGCTACCCGAGCAGTACTTC
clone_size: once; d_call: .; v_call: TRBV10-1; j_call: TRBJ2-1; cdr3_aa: CALRGVQKLNYNEQFF; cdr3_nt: TGCGCCTTAAGGGGGGTCCAAAAACTCAATTACAATGAGCAGTTCTTC
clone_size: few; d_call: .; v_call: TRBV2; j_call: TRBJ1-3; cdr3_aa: CASSAFLGASGNTIYF; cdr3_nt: TGTGCCAGCAGCGCCTTTTTAGGGGCTTCTGGAAACACCATATATTTT
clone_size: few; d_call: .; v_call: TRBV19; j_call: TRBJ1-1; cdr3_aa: CASSIKGDTEAFF; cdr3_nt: TGTGCCAGTAGTATTAAGGGGGACACTGAAGCTTTCTTT
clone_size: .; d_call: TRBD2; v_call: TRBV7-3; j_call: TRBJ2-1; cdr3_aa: CASTPGLGVRFF; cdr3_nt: TGTGCCAGTACACCGGGACTAGGAGTTAGGTTCTTC
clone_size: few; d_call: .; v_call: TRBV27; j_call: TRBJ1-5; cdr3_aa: CASSRAGSNQPQHF; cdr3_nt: TGTGCCAGCAGTAGGGCAGGGAGCAATCAGCCCCAGCATTTT
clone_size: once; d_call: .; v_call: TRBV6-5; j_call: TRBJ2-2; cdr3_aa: CASSRGTGELFF; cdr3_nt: TGTGCCAGTTCACGGGGGACCGGGGAGCTGTTTTTT
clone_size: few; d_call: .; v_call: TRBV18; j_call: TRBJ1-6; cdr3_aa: CASSPSGGDRGNSPLHF; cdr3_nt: TGTGCCAGCTCACCATCTGGGGGCGACAGAGGTAATTCACCCCTCCACTTT
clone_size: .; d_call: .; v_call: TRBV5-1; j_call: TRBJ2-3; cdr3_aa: CASSLPSSPYTDTQYF; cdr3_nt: TGCGCCAGCAGCTTGCCGTCCTCCCCATACACAGATACGCAGTATTTT
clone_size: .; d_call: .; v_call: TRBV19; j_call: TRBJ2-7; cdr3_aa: CASSITGLYEQYF; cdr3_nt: TGTGCCAGTAGTATAACAGGGCTCTACGAGCAGTACTTC
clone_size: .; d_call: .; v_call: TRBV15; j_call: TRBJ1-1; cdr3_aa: CATSGMNTEAFF; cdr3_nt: TGTGCCACCTCGGGAATGAACACTGAAGCTTTCTTT
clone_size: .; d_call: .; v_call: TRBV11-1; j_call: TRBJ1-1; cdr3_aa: CASSLASTDAAFF; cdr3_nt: TGTGCCAGCAGCTTAGCGTCGACGGATGCAGCTTTCTTT